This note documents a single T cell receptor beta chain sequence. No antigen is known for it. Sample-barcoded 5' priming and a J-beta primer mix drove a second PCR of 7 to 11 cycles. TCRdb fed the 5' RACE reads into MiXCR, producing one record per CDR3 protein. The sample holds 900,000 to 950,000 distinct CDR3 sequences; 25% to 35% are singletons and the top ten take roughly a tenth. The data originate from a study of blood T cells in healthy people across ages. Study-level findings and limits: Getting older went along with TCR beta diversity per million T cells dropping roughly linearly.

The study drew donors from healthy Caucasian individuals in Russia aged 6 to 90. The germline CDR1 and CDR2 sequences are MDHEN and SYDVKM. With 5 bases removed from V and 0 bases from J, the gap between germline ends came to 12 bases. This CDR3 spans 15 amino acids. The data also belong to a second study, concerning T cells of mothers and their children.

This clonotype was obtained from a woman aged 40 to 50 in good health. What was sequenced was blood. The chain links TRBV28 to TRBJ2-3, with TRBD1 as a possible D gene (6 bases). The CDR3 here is CASSIGTTSTDTQYF. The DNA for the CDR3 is TGTGCCAGCAGTATCGGGACAACTAGCACAGATACGCAGTATTTT.